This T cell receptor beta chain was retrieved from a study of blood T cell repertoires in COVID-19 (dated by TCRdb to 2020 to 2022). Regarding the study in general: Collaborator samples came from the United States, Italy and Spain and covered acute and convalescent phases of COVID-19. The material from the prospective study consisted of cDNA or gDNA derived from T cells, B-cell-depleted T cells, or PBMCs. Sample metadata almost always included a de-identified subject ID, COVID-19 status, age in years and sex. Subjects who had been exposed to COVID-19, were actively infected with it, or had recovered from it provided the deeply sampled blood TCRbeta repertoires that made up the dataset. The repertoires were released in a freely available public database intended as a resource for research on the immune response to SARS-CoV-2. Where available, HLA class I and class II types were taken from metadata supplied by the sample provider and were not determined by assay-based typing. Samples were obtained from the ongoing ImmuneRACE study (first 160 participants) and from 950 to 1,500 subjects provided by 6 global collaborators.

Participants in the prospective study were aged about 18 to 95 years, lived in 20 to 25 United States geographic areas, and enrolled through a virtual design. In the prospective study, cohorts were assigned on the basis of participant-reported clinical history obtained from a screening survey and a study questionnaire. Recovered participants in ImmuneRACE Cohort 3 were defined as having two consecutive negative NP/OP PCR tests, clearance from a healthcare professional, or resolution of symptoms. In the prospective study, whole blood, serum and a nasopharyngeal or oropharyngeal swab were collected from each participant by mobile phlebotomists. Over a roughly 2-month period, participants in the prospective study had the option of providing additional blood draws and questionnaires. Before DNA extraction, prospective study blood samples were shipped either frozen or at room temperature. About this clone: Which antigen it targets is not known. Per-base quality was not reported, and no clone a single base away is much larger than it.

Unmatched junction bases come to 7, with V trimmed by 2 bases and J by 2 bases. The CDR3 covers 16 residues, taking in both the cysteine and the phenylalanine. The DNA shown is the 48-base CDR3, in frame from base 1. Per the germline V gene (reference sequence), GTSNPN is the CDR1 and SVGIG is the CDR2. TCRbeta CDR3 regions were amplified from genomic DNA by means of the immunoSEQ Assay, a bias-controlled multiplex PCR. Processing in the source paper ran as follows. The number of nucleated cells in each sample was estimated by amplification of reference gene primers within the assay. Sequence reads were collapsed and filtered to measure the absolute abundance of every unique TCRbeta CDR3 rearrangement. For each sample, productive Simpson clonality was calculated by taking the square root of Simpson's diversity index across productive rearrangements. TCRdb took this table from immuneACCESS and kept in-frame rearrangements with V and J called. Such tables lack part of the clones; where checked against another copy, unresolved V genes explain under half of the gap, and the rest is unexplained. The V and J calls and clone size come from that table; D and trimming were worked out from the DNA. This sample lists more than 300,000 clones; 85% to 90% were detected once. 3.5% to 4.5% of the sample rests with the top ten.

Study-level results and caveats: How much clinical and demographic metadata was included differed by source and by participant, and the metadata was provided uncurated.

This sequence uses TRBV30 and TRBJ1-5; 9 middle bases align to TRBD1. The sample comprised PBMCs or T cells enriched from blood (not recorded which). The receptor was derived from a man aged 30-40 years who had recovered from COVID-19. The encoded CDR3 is CAWSYPGQGRNQPQHF. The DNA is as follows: TGTGCCTGGAGTTATCCGGGACAGGGACGCAATCAGCCCCAGCATTTT.